Below are 12 T cell receptor beta chains sequenced from a single sample in a study of spatial heterogeneity in lung cancer. TCRdb itself ran the 5' RACE reads through MiXCR, one entry per CDR3 protein. This sample carries some 3,000 distinct CDR3 sequences, roughly 8.5% of them seen once, and the ten largest clones take under 25%. Time point defined: sample taken at primary tumor resection. The starting material was normal lung tissue next to the tumor, obtained at surgery. These TCRs come from a female donor with early-stage non-small cell lung cancer.

This clonotype is medium-sized (0.01 to 0.1%). The chain is built from TRBV6-5 and TRBJ1-1; maybe TRBD1 (6 bases). V lost 0 bases, J lost 0 bases, and 14 bases lay in between. This CDR3 contains 17 residues. Per the germline V gene, CDR1 is MNHEY and CDR2 is SVGAGI. In DNA form, the CDR3 reads TGTGCCAGCAGTTACTCGAATGGGGGCTACATGAACACTGAAGCTTTCTTT. It specifies CASSYSNGGYMNTEAFF.

The chain carries TRBV6-2 or TRBV6-3 and TRBJ1-1; D is unclear. The CDR3 extends over 13 amino acids. CDR1 and CDR2 from the germline V gene are MNHEY and SVGEGT. Trimming cost V 6 bases and J 0 bases, with 8 bases left between them. The CDR3 sequence: CASRSTMNTEAFF. The CDR3 region has the DNA TGTGCCAGCAGATCGACCATGAACACTGAAGCTTTCTTT.

This clonotype has just a few counts. At one end, the junction sequence differs from germline, possibly due to a read error. The V gene is TRBV7-9, the J gene TRBJ2-3; 9 nucleotides align to TRBD1. CDR1 is SEHNR, CDR2 FQNEAQ, per germline (reference sequence). The CDR3 consists of 16 residues. CDR3 region: CVSSSQQGAKTDTQYF. The DNA of the CDR3 is TGTGTCAGCAGCTCACAACAGGGGGCGAAAACAGATACGCAGTATTTT.

In its sample, this clonotype ranks as medium-sized. The genes are TRBV3-1 and TRBJ1-5, with 10 bases identical to TRBD1. The CDR3 covers 23 residues. Losses at the gene ends were 1 base for V and 0 bases for J; bases not matched to a gene: 21. The germline CDR1 and CDR2 sequences are LGHDT and YNNKEL (reference sequence). The CDR3 DNA follows: TGTGCCAGCAGCCAAGCAGGGGGGACAGGGGCCTTCCCTAGGCCTAATAGCAATCAGCCCCAGCATTTT. The encoded protein is CASSQAGGTGAFPRPNSNQPQHF. Combining the CDR3 with reference TRBV3-1 and TRBJ1-5 gives the whole variable domain DTAVSQTPKYLVTQMGNDKSIKCEQNLGHDTMYWYKQDSKKFLKIMFSYNNKELIINETVPNRFSPKSPDKAHLNLHINSLELGDSAVYFCASSQAGGTGAFPRPNSNQPQHFGDGTRLSIL.

Within the sample, this clonotype is medium-sized (0.01 to 0.1%). This sequence joins TRBV7-2 and TRBJ1-2; D gene uncertain. The germline CDR1 and CDR2 sequences are SGHTA and FQGNSA. V was cut by 5 bases and J by 8 bases, with 18 bases left in between. The CDR3 length is 14 residues. This CDR3 reads CASSPSGFSEGYTF. The CDR3, as DNA: TGTGCCAGCAGCCCGAGCGGCTTTAGCGAGGGCTACACCTTC.

This clonotype is medium-sized within its sample. The chain couples TRBV29-1 to TRBJ2-2; the D call may be TRBD1 or TRBD2 (5 bases each). The CDR3 is 14 residues long. Germline V gives CDR1 SQVTM, CDR2 ANQGSEA. Trimming pared 7 bases from V and 5 bases from J, leaving 17 bases between. Here the CDR3 reads CSARDPRGTGELFF. The CDR3 coding sequence is TGCAGCGCGAGGGACCCTCGGGGAACCGGGGAGCTGTTTTTT.

This clonotype was counted only a few times. This sequence joins TRBV11-3 and TRBJ2-1; 8 bases map to TRBD2. The junction had 5 bases not matched to a gene; V was cut back by 4 bases and J by 0 bases. Germline lookup yields CDR1 SGHNT and CDR2 YENEEA. The CDR3 has 16 amino acids. In DNA form, the CDR3 reads TGTGCCAGCAGCTCATTAGCGGGGAGCTCCTACAATGAGCAGTTCTTC. Amino acid sequence: CASSSLAGSSYNEQFF.

This clonotype was recorded at least ten times. This chain links TRBV7-9 with TRBJ2-1; 8 bases map to TRBD2. Per germline, CDR1 SEHNR and CDR2 FQNEAQ (reference sequence). J gave up 8 bases and V 5 bases, and 11 bases lay outside the gene matches. This CDR3 region has 15 residues. As DNA, the CDR3 is TGTGCCAGCAGCCAAGGGATAGCGGGAAGGGATGAGCAGTTCTTC. This translates into CASSQGIAGRDEQFF. The variable domain in full, with the rest retrieved from reference TRBV7-9 and TRBJ2-1, is DTGVSQNPRHKITKRGQNVTFRCDPISEHNRLYWYRQTLGQGPEFLTYFQNEAQLEKSRLLSDRFSAERPKGSFSTLEIQRTEQGDSAMYLCASSQGIAGRDEQFFGPGTRLTVL.

This clonotype was seen many times. This chain uses TRBV28 with TRBJ2-7, with TRBD1 matching 10 bases. The CDR3 has 14 amino acids. Per germline, CDR1 MDHEN and CDR2 SYDVKM. V gave up 5 bases and J gave up 11 bases; unmatched junction bases: 12. The CDR3 bases are TGTGCCAGCAGTCCGCCCGACAGGGGGCAGGTCAAGTACTTC. It yields the protein CASSPPDRGQVKYF.

Within the sample, this clonotype is medium-sized. The rearrangement links TRBV7-2 to TRBJ1-4; 7 bases agree with TRBD1. Germline CDR1 reads SGHTA; CDR2 reads FQGNSA. The CDR3 spans 15 residues. J gave up 6 bases and V 1 base, and 5 bases lay outside the gene matches. CDR3 loop: CASSLVKGAYEKLFF. CDR3 bases: TGTGCCAGCAGCTTAGTCAAGGGGGCGTATGAAAAACTGTTTTTT.

This clonotype was observed many times. The V call is TRBV29-1, the J call TRBJ2-1; the match to TRBD2 covers 10 bases. Trimming removed 3 bases from V and 6 bases from J; junction bases left unmatched: 5. The CDR3 covers 14 residues. Germline V gene data show CDR1 as SQVTM and CDR2 as ANQGSEA. CDR3 nucleotides: TGCAGCGTTGAGGCCCTAGCGGGAGTCAATGAGCAGTTCTTC. It codes for CSVEALAGVNEQFF.

This clonotype is categorized as medium-sized. This rearrangement joins TRBV4-3 to TRBJ2-1, with 9 bases aligning to TRBD1. CDR1 LGHNA and CDR2 YSLEER come from the germline V gene. Unmatched junction bases numbered 15, after V lost 0 bases and J lost 0 bases. The CDR3 length is 21 residues. In DNA form, the CDR3 reads TGCGCCAGCAGCCAAGAGGCCGGGACAGGGTCTTATAGCGGCTCCTACAATGAGCAGTTCTTC. Translating gives CASSQEAGTGSYSGSYNEQFF.